Following are 28 T cell receptor beta chains from one sample sequenced in a study of T cell repertoires in cytomegalovirus infection. From the reads, TCRdb called clonotypes with MiXCR, one entry per CDR3 protein. The data show fewer than 550,000 distinct CDR3 sequences, 11% seen once. The sequenced material came from PBMCs. These TCRs come from a human donor in good health (CMV status not recorded). Some clones in this sample may be carry-over from other donors' samples.

This rearrangement joins TRBV28 to TRBJ2-3, with 7 bases lining up with TRBD1. Trimming at V came to 6 bases and at J to 2 bases, leaving 8 bases not matched to a gene. This CDR3 has 15 residues. Germline V gives CDR1 MDHEN, CDR2 SYDVKM. The CDR3 is CASRHRDRPTDTQYF. The CDR3 nucleotides read TGTGCCAGCAGACACCGGGACAGACCCACAGATACGCAGTATTTT.

This clonotype was observed many times. The chain uses TRBV27 and TRBJ2-7; no clear D gene. This CDR3 is 14 amino acids long. Trimming shortened V by 2 bases and J by 3 bases, and 11 bases separated the two germline ends. CDR1 and CDR2 from the germline V gene are MNHEY and SMNVEV (reference sequence). The CDR3 here is CASSLTSSGYEQYF. In nucleotides, the CDR3 is TGTGCCAGCAGTTTAACTTCAAGTGGCTACGAGCAGTACTTC.

This clonotype was seen many times. The genes are TRBV28 and TRBJ2-2, with D perhaps matching TRBD1 (6 bases). The CDR3 has 13 amino acids. Germline V lookup: CDR1 MDHEN, CDR2 SYDVKM. V lost 6 bases to trimming and J lost 6 bases, with 11 bases between them. Here the CDR3 reads CASRGRGPGELFF. DNA of the CDR3: TGTGCCAGCAGGGGCAGGGGCCCCGGGGAGCTGTTTTTT.

Many counts were recorded for this clonotype. J is TRBJ1-5 and V is TRBV25-1; TRBD1 aligns across 11 bases. The trim removed 6 bases at V and 4 bases at J, leaving 8 bases unmatched. The CDR3 contains 16 residues. Germline assignment: CDR1 MGHDK and CDR2 SYGVNS. CDR3 protein: CASRESGTGGNQPQHF. The CDR3 DNA reads as TGTGCCAGCAGGGAGTCCGGGACAGGGGGAAATCAGCCCCAGCATTTT.

Many counts were recorded for this clonotype. The chain employs TRBV5-1 and TRBJ2-3; D call uncertain. CDR1 is SGHRS and CDR2 is YFSETQ in the germline V gene. The CDR3 extends over 16 amino acids. V was clipped by 4 bases and J by 4 bases, with 19 bases between them. CDR3 in amino acids: CASSPHGPSNADTQYF. CDR3 bases: TGCGCCAGCAGCCCTCATGGGCCTAGTAACGCAGATACGCAGTATTTT.

This clonotype was observed at least ten times. The CDR3, as DNA: TGTGCCAGTAGGGGCATCCTAGATGTCTCTGGAAACACCATATATTTT. Translating it yields CASRGILDVSGNTIYF. The chain is built from TRBV19 and TRBJ1-3; D is ambiguous. Germline-derived CDR1 and CDR2 are LNHDA and SQIVND (reference sequence). V gave up 6 bases and J gave up 0 bases, with 15 bases separating them. The CDR3 has 16 residues.

This clonotype was seen many times. The rearrangement joins TRBV18 to TRBJ1-4; maybe TRBD1 (5 bases). Per germline, CDR1 KGHSH and CDR2 LQKENI. Trimming took off 4 bases at V and 7 bases at J, with 10 bases between the two ends. CDR3 size: 13 residues. The CDR3 spells CASSRGTSEKLFF. CDR3 bases: TGTGCCAGCTCACGGGGGACGAGTGAAAAACTGTTTTTT.

This clonotype was counted many times. This chain links TRBV5-5 with TRBJ1-2, with a tentative D call TRBD1 (5 bases). CDR1 is SGHKS and CDR2 is YYEKEE in the germline V gene (reference sequence). V shed 5 bases and J shed 2 bases, with 16 bases lying between them. The CDR3 totals 15 residues. The CDR3 protein is CASSPGGGRNYGYTF. CDR3 nucleotides: TGTGCCAGCAGTCCCGGGGGGGGAAGAAACTATGGCTACACCTTC.

This clonotype has a count of ten or more. V and J are TRBV4-1 and TRBJ2-5, with D perhaps assigned TRBD1 or TRBD2 (5 bases each). V was trimmed by 3 bases and J by 2 bases, leaving 22 bases between them. This CDR3 comprises 18 residues. Looked up from germline, CDR1 is MGHRA and CDR2 is YSYEKL. As DNA, the CDR3 is TGCGCCAGCAGCCAGCACCGGACCTCCTCCTGGGGGCAAGAGACCCAGTACTTC. Protein: CASSQHRTSSWGQETQYF.

The chain uses TRBV7-3 and TRBJ2-7, with 7 bases identical to TRBD1. Germline loops: CDR1 SGHTA, CDR2 FQGTGA. This CDR3 is 13 amino acids long. Trimming took 5 bases from V and 6 from J; bases not matched to a gene: 7. The CDR3 sequence: CASSKDRVGEQYF. Written as DNA, the CDR3 is TGTGCCAGCAGCAAAGACAGGGTTGGCGAGCAGTACTTC.

This clonotype came up many times. The chain has TRBV7-9 and TRBJ2-1; 10 bases fit TRBD2. Germline values: CDR1 SEHNR, CDR2 FQNEAQ (reference sequence). CDR3 length: 14 residues. Trimming at V came to 5 bases and at J to 6 bases, leaving 4 bases not matched to a gene. CDR3 coding DNA: TGTGCCAGCAGCCGGACTAGCGGATTCAATGAGCAGTTCTTC. Its protein is CASSRTSGFNEQFF.

The V call is TRBV7-9, the J call TRBJ1-2, with 10 bases aligning to TRBD1. This CDR3 region has 15 residues. Germline trimming cut 3 bases from V and 8 bases from J; bases unmatched to any gene: 9. The germline V gene encodes CDR1 SEHNR and CDR2 FQNEAQ (reference sequence). CDR3 nucleotide sequence: TGTGCCAGCAGCTTGACCTCTGACAGGGGGCACGGCTACACCTTC. As protein: CASSLTSDRGHGYTF.

This clonotype was detected ten times or more. The chain links TRBV7-2 to TRBJ2-7, with TRBD1 matching 11 bases. CDR3 size: 14 residues. V lost 5 bases, J lost 4 bases, and 4 bases stayed unmatched. The germline gives CDR1 SGHTA, CDR2 FQGNSA. CDR3 protein: CASSRTGGAYEQYF. CDR3 nucleotides: TGTGCCAGCAGCCGGACAGGGGGCGCATACGAGCAGTACTTC.

This rearrangement joins TRBV4-2 to TRBJ2-5; D perhaps matches TRBD2 (6 bases). V lost 1 base to trimming and J lost 5 bases, with 17 bases between them. The CDR3 spans 16 residues. CDR1 and CDR2 from the germline V gene are LGHNA and YNFKEQ. CDR3 residues: CASSQGSGRGLETQYF. The CDR3 DNA reads TGTGCCAGCAGCCAAGGCTCAGGGCGGGGCTTGGAGACCCAGTACTTC.

The chain carries TRBV11-2 and TRBJ2-3; tentatively, D is TRBD1 (6 bases). Trimming removed 3 bases from V and 0 bases from J, with 10 bases in between. Germline CDR1 is SGHAT and CDR2 is FQNNGV. This CDR3 has 15 residues. This chain's CDR3 is CASSLMRGSTDTQYF. CDR3 DNA: TGTGCCAGCAGCTTGATGAGGGGGAGCACAGATACGCAGTATTTT. Combining the CDR3 with reference TRBV11-2 and TRBJ2-3 gives the whole variable domain EAGVAQSPRYKIIEKRQSVAFWCNPISGHATLYWYQQILGQGPKLLIQFQNNGVVDDSQLPKDRFSAERLKGVDSTLKIQPAKLEDSAVYLCASSLMRGSTDTQYFGPGTRLTVL.

This clonotype was counted at least ten times. V usage is TRBV7-9 and J usage is TRBJ1-2; D remains unclear. Germline V gene lookup returns CDR1 SEHNR and CDR2 FQNEAQ (reference sequence). V was trimmed by 0 bases and J by 10 bases, leaving 6 bases between them. The length of the CDR3 is 11 residues. CDR3 residues: CASSLAGSYTF. The DNA for the CDR3 is TGTGCCAGCAGCTTAGCGGGGTCCTACACCTTC.

The V and J genes are TRBV18 and TRBJ1-3; 9 bases are a match to TRBD1. Germline CDR1 KGHSH, CDR2 LQKENI. The length of the CDR3 is 16 residues. V lost 3 bases to trimming and J lost 4 bases; unmatched junction nucleotides: 7. Here the CDR3 DNA reads TGTGCCAGCTCACCGGGGACAGGGTCCTCCGGAAACACCATATATTTT. This codes for CASSPGTGSSGNTIYF.

The V and J genes are TRBV7-9 and TRBJ2-2, with a possible D match to TRBD2 (6 bases). The CDR3 consists of 13 residues. V lost 7 bases and J 6 bases, leaving 12 bases between the germline ends. Germline V lookup: CDR1 SEHNR, CDR2 FQNEAQ (reference sequence). The CDR3 here is CASTLGGAGELFF. In DNA, the CDR3 is TGTGCCAGCACCCTGGGGGGAGCCGGGGAGCTGTTTTTT.

The sample holds many counts of this clonotype. The CDR3 spells CSARTNLNSPLHF. Written as DNA, the CDR3 is TGCAGTGCTAGGACAAATTTAAATTCACCCCTCCACTTT. V is TRBV20-1 and J is TRBJ1-6; D is unclear. The V and J ends lost 3 bases and 7 bases respectively, with 10 bases between them. Germline V gives CDR1 DFQATT, CDR2 SNEGSKA (reference sequence). The CDR3 is 13 amino acids.

This clonotype was seen repeatedly, ten times or more. This chain uses TRBV7-9 with TRBJ2-7; D possibly corresponds to TRBD2 (5 bases). V gave up 5 bases and J gave up 2 bases, with 22 bases separating them. The CDR3 is made up of 17 amino acids. CDR1 is SEHNR and CDR2 is FQNEAQ in the germline V gene (reference sequence). The CDR3 is CASSLLGGLRTTYEQYF. The CDR3 DNA reads as TGTGCCAGCAGCCTCCTGGGCGGGCTTCGTACAACCTACGAGCAGTACTTC.

This clonotype was detected ten times or more. V usage is TRBV6-1 and J usage is TRBJ1-2, with D uncertain. This CDR3 comprises 13 residues. V lost 4 bases to trimming and J lost 8 bases, with 14 bases between them. In germline, CDR1 is MNHNS, CDR2 SASEGT. The CDR3 coding sequence is TGTGCCAGCAGTGCAAAGCCTGGGGTCGGCTACACCTTC. It encodes CASSAKPGVGYTF.

V is TRBV18 and J is TRBJ1-2, with D hard to call. Trimming stripped 4 bases from V and 3 bases from J, with 18 bases between. Looked up from germline, CDR1 is KGHSH and CDR2 is LQKENI. CDR3 length equals 16 residues. The CDR3 is CASSHPHGPFDYGYTF. The CDR3, as DNA: TGTGCCAGCTCACACCCCCACGGCCCCTTTGACTATGGCTACACCTTC.

The chain has TRBV9 and TRBJ2-5; 7 nucleotides match TRBD1. With V trimmed by 0 bases and J by 1 base, 6 bases remained unmatched. There are 16 residues in the CDR3. The germline CDR1 and CDR2 sequences are SGDLS and YYNGEE. The CDR3 DNA reads TGTGCCAGCAGCGTAGAGAGGGGGCGAATCCAAGAGACCCAGTACTTC. Translating it yields CASSVERGRIQETQYF.

This clonotype was seen repeatedly, ten times or more. The chain combines TRBV2 with TRBJ1-1; a weak D match, TRBD1 (5 bases). Germline lookup yields CDR1 SNHLY and CDR2 FYNNEI. This CDR3 region has 15 residues. Trimming removed 6 bases from V and 0 bases from J, with 14 bases in between. CDR3 protein: CASRPGAPMNTEAFF. The CDR3 DNA is TGTGCCAGCAGACCCGGGGCCCCCATGAACACTGAAGCTTTCTTT.

This clonotype came up many times. The V and J genes are TRBV28 and TRBJ1-2, with a possible D match to TRBD1 (5 bases). The CDR3 is 13 amino acids. CDR1 and CDR2 (germline): MDHEN, SYDVKM. Trimming cost V 8 bases and J 5 bases, with 15 bases left between them. This CDR3 reads CASRSGRDYGYTF. CDR3 coding DNA: TGTGCCAGCCGGTCAGGGAGGGATTATGGCTACACCTTC.

This clonotype showed up many times. This chain links TRBV7-2 with TRBJ2-7, with D uncertain. The CDR3 length is 14 residues. The V and J ends lost 2 bases and 0 bases respectively, with 8 bases between them. Germline V lookup: CDR1 SGHTA, CDR2 FQGNSA. The CDR3, as DNA: TGTGCCAGCAGCTTATACGTCAGCTCCTACGAGCAGTACTTC. It is translated as CASSLYVSSYEQYF.

This clonotype was seen ten or more times. The chain recombines TRBV5-1 with TRBJ1-6, with no clear D. Deletions cut 0 bases from V and 8 bases from J, with 9 bases between. The germline CDR1 and CDR2 sequences are SGHRS and YFSETQ. The CDR3 runs 14 residues. CDR3 DNA: TGCGCCAGCAGCTTGGAGTTTTTGGATTCACCCCTCCACTTT. Translation: CASSLEFLDSPLHF.

This clonotype was seen ten or more times. The CDR3 loop reads CSARDETQYF. The DNA of the CDR3 is TGCAGTGCTAGAGATGAGACCCAGTACTTC. The chain employs TRBV20-1 and TRBJ2-5; D ambiguous. The germline gives CDR1 DFQATT, CDR2 SNEGSKA (reference sequence). Trimming removed 0 bases at V and 5 bases at J, with 1 base between. This CDR3 comprises 10 residues.